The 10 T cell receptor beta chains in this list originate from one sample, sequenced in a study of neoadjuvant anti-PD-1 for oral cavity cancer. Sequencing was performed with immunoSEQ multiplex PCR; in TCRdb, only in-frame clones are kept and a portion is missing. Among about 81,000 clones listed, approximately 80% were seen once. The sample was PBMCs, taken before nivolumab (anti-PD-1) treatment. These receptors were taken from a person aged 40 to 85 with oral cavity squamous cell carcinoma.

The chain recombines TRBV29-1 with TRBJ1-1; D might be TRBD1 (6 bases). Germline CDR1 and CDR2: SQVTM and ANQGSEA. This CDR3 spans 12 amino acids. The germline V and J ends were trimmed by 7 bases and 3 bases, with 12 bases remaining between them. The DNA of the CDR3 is TGCAGCGGTGGACAGTCCCACACTGAAGCTTTCTTT. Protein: CSGGQSHTEAFF.

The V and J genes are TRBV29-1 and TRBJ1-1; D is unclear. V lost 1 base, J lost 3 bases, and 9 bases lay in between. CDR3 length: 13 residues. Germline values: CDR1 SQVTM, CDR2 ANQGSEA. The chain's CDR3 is CSVEGPSDTEAFF. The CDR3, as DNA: TGCAGCGTTGAAGGACCGTCGGACACTGAAGCTTTCTTT.

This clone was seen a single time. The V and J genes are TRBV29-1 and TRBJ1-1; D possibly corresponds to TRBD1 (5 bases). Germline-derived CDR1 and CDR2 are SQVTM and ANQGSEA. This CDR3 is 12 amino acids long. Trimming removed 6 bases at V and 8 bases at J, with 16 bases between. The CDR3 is CSVWGGLAEAFF. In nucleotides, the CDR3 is TGCAGCGTGTGGGGGGGGTTGGCCGAAGCTTTCTTT.

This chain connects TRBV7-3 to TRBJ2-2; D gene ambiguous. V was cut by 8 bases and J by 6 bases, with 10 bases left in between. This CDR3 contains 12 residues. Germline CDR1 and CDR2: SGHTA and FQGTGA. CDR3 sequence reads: CASRSGAGELFF. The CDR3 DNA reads TGTGCCAGCCGTTCTGGGGCCGGGGAGCTGTTTTTT.

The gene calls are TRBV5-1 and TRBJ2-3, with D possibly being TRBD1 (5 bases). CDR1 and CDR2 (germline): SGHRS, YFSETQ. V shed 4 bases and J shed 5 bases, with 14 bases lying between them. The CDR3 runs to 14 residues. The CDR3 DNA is TGCGCCAGCAGCCTAGGGCAGGGAAAAGATACGCAGTATTTT. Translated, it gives CASSLGQGKDTQYF.

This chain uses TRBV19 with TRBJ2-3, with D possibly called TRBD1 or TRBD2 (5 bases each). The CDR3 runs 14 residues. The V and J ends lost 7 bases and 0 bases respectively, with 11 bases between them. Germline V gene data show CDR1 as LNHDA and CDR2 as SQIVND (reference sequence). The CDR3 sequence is CASTDGASTDTQYF. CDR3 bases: TGTGCCAGTACGGACGGGGCTAGCACAGATACGCAGTATTTT.

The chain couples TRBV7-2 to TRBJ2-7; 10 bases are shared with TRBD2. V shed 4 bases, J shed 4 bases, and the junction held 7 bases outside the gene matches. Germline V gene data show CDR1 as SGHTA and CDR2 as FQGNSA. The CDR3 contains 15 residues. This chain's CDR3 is CASSSAGGPGYEQYF. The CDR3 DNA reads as TGTGCCAGCAGCTCAGCGGGAGGGCCGGGGTACGAGCAGTACTTC.

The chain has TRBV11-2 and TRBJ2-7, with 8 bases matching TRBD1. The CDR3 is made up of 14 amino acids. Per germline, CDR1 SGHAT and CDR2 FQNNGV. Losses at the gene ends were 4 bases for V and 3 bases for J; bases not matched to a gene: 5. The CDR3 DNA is TGTGCCAGCAGCTCGCTCGGACAGGGCTACGAGCAGTACTTC. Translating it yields CASSSLGQGYEQYF.

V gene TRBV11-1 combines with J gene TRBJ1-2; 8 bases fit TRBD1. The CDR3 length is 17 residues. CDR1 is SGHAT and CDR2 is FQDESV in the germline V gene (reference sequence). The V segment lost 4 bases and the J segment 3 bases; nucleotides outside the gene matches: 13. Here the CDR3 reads CASSSPTGDRVDYGYTF. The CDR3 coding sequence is TGTGCCAGCAGCTCCCCGACAGGGGACCGCGTCGACTATGGCTACACCTTC.

The CDR3 DNA is TGTGCCACCAGCACCAGACAGAGTGTGAGCTCCTACGAGCAGTACTTC. This sequence encodes CATSTRQSVSSYEQYF. The rearrangement joins TRBV15 to TRBJ2-7, with TRBD1 as a possible D gene (5 bases). The ends were cut back, 4 bases at V and 0 bases at J, with 16 bases in the middle. In germline, CDR1 is LNHNV, CDR2 YYDKDF (reference sequence). The CDR3 is 16 amino acids.